This T cell receptor (beta chain) is from a study of shared clonotypes between healthy human individuals. Profiled with immunoSEQ multiplex PCR; TCRdb holds only in-frame clones, not every one. The sample contains approximately 500,000 clones, 81% of which appear only once. CDR1 SGHTA and CDR2 FQGNSA come from the germline V gene. Trimming removed 5 bases from V and 5 bases from J, with 14 bases in between. The CDR3 has 14 amino acids. To note about this clone: As yet, its antigen is unknown.

Study-level points and caveats: Only blood underwent sampling, and tissue repertoires likely differ.

The source material was PBMCs. The chain uses TRBV7-2 and TRBJ2-3; the D gene could be TRBD1 or TRBD2 (5 bases each). The sequence came from a woman between 40 and 50 years old in good health. Some clones in this sample may be carry-over from other donors' samples. CDR3 in DNA: TGTGCCAGCAGCCCCCAGCCTGGGGGAGATACGCAGTATTTT. The encoded protein is CASSPQPGGDTQYF.